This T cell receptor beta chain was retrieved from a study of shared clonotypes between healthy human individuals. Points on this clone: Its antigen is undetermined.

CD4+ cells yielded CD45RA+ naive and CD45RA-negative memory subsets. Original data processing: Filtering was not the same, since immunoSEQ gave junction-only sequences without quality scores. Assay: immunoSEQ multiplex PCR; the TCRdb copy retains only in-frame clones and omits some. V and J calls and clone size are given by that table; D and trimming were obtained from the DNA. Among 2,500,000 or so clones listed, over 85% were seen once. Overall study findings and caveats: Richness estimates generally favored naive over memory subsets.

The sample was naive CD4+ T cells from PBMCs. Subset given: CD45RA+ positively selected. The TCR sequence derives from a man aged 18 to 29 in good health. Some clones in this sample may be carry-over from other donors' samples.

CDR3 loop: CASSKGNHEKLFF. The CDR3 nucleotides are TGTGCCAGCTCGAAGGGGAATCATGAAAAACTGTTTTTT. The chain links TRBV6-5 to TRBJ1-4, with D tentatively TRBD1 (5 bases). V gave up 8 bases and J gave up 6 bases, with 13 bases separating them. Germline CDR1 MNHEY, CDR2 SVGAGI. The CDR3 is 13 amino acids.